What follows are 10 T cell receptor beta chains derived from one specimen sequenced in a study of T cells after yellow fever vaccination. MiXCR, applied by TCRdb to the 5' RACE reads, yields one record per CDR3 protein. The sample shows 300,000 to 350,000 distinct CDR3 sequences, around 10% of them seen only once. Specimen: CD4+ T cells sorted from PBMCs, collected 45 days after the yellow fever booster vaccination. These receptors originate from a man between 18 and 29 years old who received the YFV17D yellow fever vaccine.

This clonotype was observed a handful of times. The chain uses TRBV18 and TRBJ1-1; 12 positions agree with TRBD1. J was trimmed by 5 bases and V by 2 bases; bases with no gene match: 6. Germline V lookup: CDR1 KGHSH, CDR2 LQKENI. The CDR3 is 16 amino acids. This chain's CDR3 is CASSPGTGGWGTEAFF. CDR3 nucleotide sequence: TGTGCCAGCTCACCAGGGACAGGGGGCTGGGGAACTGAAGCTTTCTTT.

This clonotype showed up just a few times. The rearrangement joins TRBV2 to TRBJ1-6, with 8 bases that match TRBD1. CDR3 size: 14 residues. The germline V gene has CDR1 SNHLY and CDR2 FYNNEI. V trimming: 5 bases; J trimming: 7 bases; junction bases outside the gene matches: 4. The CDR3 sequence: CASSRTGRNSPLHF. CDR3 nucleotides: TGTGCCAGCAGTCGGACAGGGCGGAATTCACCCCTCCACTTT.

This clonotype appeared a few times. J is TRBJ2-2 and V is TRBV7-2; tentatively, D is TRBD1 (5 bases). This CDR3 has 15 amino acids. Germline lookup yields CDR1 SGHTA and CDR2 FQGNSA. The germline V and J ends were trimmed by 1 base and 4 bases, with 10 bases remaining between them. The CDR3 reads CASSLGARATGELFF. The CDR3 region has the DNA TGTGCCAGCAGCTTAGGGGCCAGGGCCACCGGGGAGCTGTTTTTT.

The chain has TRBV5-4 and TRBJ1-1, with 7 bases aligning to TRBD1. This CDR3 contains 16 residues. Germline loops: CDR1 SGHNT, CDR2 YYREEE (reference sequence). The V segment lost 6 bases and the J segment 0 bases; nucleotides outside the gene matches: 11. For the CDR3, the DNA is TGTGCCAGCACAAGACAGGGAAGTAGAATGAACACTGAAGCTTTCTTT. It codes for CASTRQGSRMNTEAFF.

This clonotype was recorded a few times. In DNA, the CDR3 is TGTGCCAGCAGTCCTCAGGACAGGGACACTGAAGCTTTCTTT. Protein product: CASSPQDRDTEAFF. The chain has TRBV28 and TRBJ1-1, with TRBD1 matching 8 bases. Germline CDR1 reads MDHEN; CDR2 reads SYDVKM. V was clipped by 5 bases and J by 3 bases; unmatched bases: 5. CDR3 size: 14 residues.

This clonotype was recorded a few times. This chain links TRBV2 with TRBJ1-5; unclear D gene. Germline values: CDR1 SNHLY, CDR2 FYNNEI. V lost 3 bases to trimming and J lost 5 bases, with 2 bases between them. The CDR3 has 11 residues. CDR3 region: CASSDDQPQHF. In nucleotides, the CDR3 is TGTGCCAGCAGTGATGATCAGCCCCAGCATTTT.

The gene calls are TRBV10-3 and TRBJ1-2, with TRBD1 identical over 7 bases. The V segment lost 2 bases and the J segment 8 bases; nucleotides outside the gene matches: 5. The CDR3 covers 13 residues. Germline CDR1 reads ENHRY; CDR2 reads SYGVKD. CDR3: CAISERGLGGYTF. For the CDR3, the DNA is TGTGCCATCAGTGAGAGGGGGCTGGGAGGCTACACCTTC.

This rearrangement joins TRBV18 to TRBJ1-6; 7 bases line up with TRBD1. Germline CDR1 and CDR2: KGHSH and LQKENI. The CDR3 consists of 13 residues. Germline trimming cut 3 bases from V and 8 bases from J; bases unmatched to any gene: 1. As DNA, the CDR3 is TGTGCCAGCTCACCCGGACAGGATTCACCCCTCCACTTT. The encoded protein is CASSPGQDSPLHF.

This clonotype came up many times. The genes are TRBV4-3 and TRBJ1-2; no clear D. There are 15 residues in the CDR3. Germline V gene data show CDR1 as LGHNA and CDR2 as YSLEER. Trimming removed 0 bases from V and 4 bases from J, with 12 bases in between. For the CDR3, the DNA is TGCGCCAGCAGCCAAGAGTACGTACGGAGCTATGGCTACACCTTC. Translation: CASSQEYVRSYGYTF.

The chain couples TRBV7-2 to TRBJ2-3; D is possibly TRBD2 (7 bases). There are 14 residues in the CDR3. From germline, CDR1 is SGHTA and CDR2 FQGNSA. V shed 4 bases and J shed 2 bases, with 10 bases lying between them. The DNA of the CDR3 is TGTGCCAGCAGCTGGGGGGGCCTCACAGATACGCAGTATTTT. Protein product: CASSWGGLTDTQYF.